The T cell receptor (beta chain) described here comes from a study of blood T cell repertoires in COVID-19. Study details: Sites across the United States, Italy and Spain contributed samples from acute and convalescent COVID-19.

Repertoires were generated with immunoSEQ multiplex PCR, while TCRdb's copy carries only in-frame clones and drops some. The sample yields 150,000 to 200,000 clones, over 80% seen once. This CDR3 is built from 12 residues. The V end was cut by 6 bases, the J end by 7 bases, with 12 bases between. CDR1 and CDR2 from the germline V gene are MDHEN and SYDVKM. Individuals in the exposed group had encountered a COVID-19 case within 2 weeks preceding study entry. The genes are TRBV28 and TRBJ1-1, with a weak D call TRBD1 (5 bases). The TCR sequence derives from an older man who had been exposed to COVID-19. The sample taken for sequencing was PBMCs or T cells enriched from blood (not recorded which). The CDR3 DNA is TGTGCCAGCAGGCCTAACAGGTATGAAGCTTTCTTT. It specifies CASRPNRYEAFF. The full variable domain, with the rest looked up from reference TRBV28 and TRBJ1-1, is DVKVTQSSRYLVKRTGEKVFLECVQDMDHENMFWYRQDPGLGLRLIYFSYDVKMKEKGDIPEGYSVSREKKERFSLILESASTNQTSMYLCASRPNRYEAFFGQGTRLTVV.